The table lists the clone carrying this TCR beta chain with a few counts. Its antigen is not known. The data derive from a study of T cell repertoires in cytomegalovirus infection. In the study overall: Matching HLA type and CMV infection were both indicated by public TCR beta signatures.

One entry per CDR3 protein results from TCRdb running MiXCR on the reads. The data contain a few hundred thousand distinct CDR3 sequences, roughly an eighth of them singletons. Study-wide findings and caveats: In two of eight donors, the top clonotype was HLA-C-restricted CMV-specific. Cumulative public TCR beta family frequency identified carriers of CMV plus the relevant HLA.

Sequencing was carried out using PBMCs. The clonotype was recovered from a human donor in good health (CMV status not recorded). Some clones in this sample may be carry-over from other donors' samples.

The CDR3 DNA reads as TGTGCCAGCAGTTACACAGGGGGCGCTTTTGGGGCCAACGTCCTGACTTTC. This gives the protein CASSYTGGAFGANVLTF. The J gene is TRBJ2-6, the V gene TRBV6-5; 9 positions match TRBD1. Germline V gene data show CDR1 as MNHEY and CDR2 as SVGAGI. Germline trimming cut 2 bases from V and 3 bases from J; bases unmatched to any gene: 5. The CDR3 runs 17 residues.